A selection of T cell receptor beta chains follows, all from one sample in a study of T cells after yellow fever vaccination. TCRdb passed the 5' RACE reads through MiXCR, listing each CDR3 protein once. In the table there are nearly 350,000 distinct CDR3 sequences, 7% to 10% of which are singletons. Here the sequenced sample was PBMCs, taken roughly 47 days after the first yellow fever vaccination. These receptors originate from a man between 18 and 35 years old who received the YFV17D yellow fever vaccine. Both conserved end residues are part of each CDR3. The D gene is left open where the match is weak. Size tells how often a clone was seen (once, few, many) or the class of an expanded clone, and some rows leave it out.

V gene	D gene	clone size	J gene	CDR3 protein	CDR3 DNA
TRBV7-2	.	few	TRBJ1-4	CASSRIQALNEKLFF	TGTGCCAGCAGCCGTATACAGGCGCTAAATGAAAAACTGTTTTTT
TRBV11-2	.	.	TRBJ2-1	CASSLKSAFEQFF	TGTGCCAGCAGCTTAAAATCGGCGTTTGAGCAGTTCTTC
TRBV7-9	TRBD2	few	TRBJ2-5	CASSSERGGQETQYF	TGTGCCAGCAGCTCCGAGCGGGGGGGCCAAGAGACCCAGTACTTC
TRBV3-1	TRBD1	.	TRBJ1-2	CASSPGQGNPYGYTF	TGTGCCAGCAGCCCTGGACAGGGCAATCCCTATGGCTACACCTTC
TRBV29-1	TRBD2	.	TRBJ2-4	CSVDGLAGVRNIQYF	TGCAGCGTTGACGGTCTAGCGGGGGTTCGAAACATTCAGTACTTC
TRBV7-2	TRBD1	.	TRBJ1-2	CASSTHNRGGGYTF	TGTGCCAGCAGCACACATAACAGGGGAGGCGGCTACACCTTC
TRBV5-1	.	few	TRBJ2-1	CASSSPGVAGYNEQFF	TGCGCCAGCAGCTCCCCCGGGGTGGCGGGCTACAATGAGCAGTTCTTC
TRBV7-2	TRBD2	.	TRBJ2-1	CASSVRRGLAGSNEQFF	TGTGCCAGCAGCGTCCGAAGGGGACTAGCGGGTTCCAATGAGCAGTTCTTC
TRBV7-2	TRBD1	.	TRBJ2-5	CASSYRRDSSETQYF	TGTGCCAGCAGCTATCGTCGGGACAGCTCAGAGACCCAGTACTTC
TRBV20-1	.	.	TRBJ2-7	CSARDPGASYEQYF	TGCAGTGCTAGAGATCCCGGGGCCTCCTACGAGCAGTACTTC